A selection of T cell receptor beta chains follows, all from one sample in a study of STAT3 mutations in large granular lymphocyte leukemia. The assay was immunoSEQ multiplex PCR, and TCRdb's table has in-frame clones only and misses some. This table has 25,000 to 30,000 clones, over 60% appearing once. Sequencing was carried out using peripheral blood mononuclear cells. The source is a woman aged 50 to 60 with T-cell large granular lymphocyte leukemia. Some clones in this sample may be carry-over from other donors' samples. CDR3s include the opening cysteine and the closing phenylalanine or tryptophan. The D gene is left open where the match is weak. Clone size is given for some rows only: seen once, a few or many times, or a class if the clone is expanded.

V gene: TRBV27
J gene: TRBJ2-7
D gene: .
clone size: .
CDR3 protein: CASSFRGPDEQYF
CDR3 DNA: TGTGCCAGTTCCTTCAGGGGCCCAGACGAGCAGTACTTC

V gene: TRBV19
J gene: TRBJ2-1
D gene: TRBD1
clone size: once
CDR3 protein: CASSLLGQSYNEQFF
CDR3 DNA: TGTGCCAGTAGTTTACTGGGACAGTCGTACAATGAGCAGTTCTTC

V gene: TRBV18
J gene: TRBJ2-1
D gene: .
clone size: .
CDR3 protein: CASSTGLPRLSSYNEQFF
CDR3 DNA: TGTGCCAGCTCAACGGGACTCCCAAGACTAAGCTCCTACAATGAGCAGTTCTTC

V gene: TRBV7-2
J gene: TRBJ2-7
D gene: .
clone size: .
CDR3 protein: CASSFNGAYEQYF
CDR3 DNA: TGTGCCAGCAGCTTTAACGGGGCCTACGAGCAGTACTTC

V gene: TRBV5-6
J gene: TRBJ1-3
D gene: .
clone size: .
CDR3 protein: CASSFRRSGNTIYF
CDR3 DNA: TGTGCCAGCAGCTTCAGGCGCTCTGGAAACACCATATATTTT

V gene: TRBV5-6
J gene: TRBJ2-7
D gene: TRBD1
clone size: .
CDR3 protein: CASGTGDLREQYF
CDR3 DNA: TGTGCCTCCGGGACAGGGGATCTGAGAGAGCAGTACTTC

V gene: TRBV6-5
J gene: TRBJ1-1
D gene: TRBD1
clone size: .
CDR3 protein: CASSLSTGGDTEAFF
CDR3 DNA: TGTGCCAGCAGTTTATCGACAGGGGGGGACACTGAAGCTTTCTTT

V gene: TRBV7-9
J gene: TRBJ2-7
D gene: .
clone size: .
CDR3 protein: CASSLVSEQYF
CDR3 DNA: TGTGCCAGCAGCTTAGTATCCGAGCAGTACTTC

V gene: TRBV5-4
J gene: TRBJ2-1
D gene: .
clone size: .
CDR3 protein: CASSVGHGGYEQFF
CDR3 DNA: TGTGCCAGCAGCGTGGGTCACGGTGGCTATGAGCAGTTCTTC

V gene: TRBV27
J gene: TRBJ1-2
D gene: TRBD1
clone size: .
CDR3 protein: CASRSTGSIDYGYTF
CDR3 DNA: TGTGCCAGCAGATCGACAGGGTCAATCGACTATGGCTACACCTTC

V gene: TRBV25-1
J gene: TRBJ1-3
D gene: .
clone size: .
CDR3 protein: CASSEHSALSGNTIYF
CDR3 DNA: TGTGCCAGCAGTGAACATTCAGCCCTCTCTGGAAACACCATATATTTT

V gene: TRBV18
J gene: TRBJ2-2
D gene: TRBD1
clone size: .
CDR3 protein: CASSRTGGVRTGELFF
CDR3 DNA: TGTGCCAGCTCGCGAACAGGGGGTGTTCGCACCGGGGAGCTGTTTTTT

V gene: TRBV19
J gene: TRBJ1-2
D gene: TRBD1
clone size: .
CDR3 protein: CASSIISTGNYGYTF
CDR3 DNA: TGTGCCAGTAGTATTATCTCGACAGGGAATTATGGCTACACCTTC

V gene: TRBV30
J gene: TRBJ2-5
D gene: .
clone size: .
CDR3 protein: CAWSRNAMEETQYF
CDR3 DNA: TGTGCCTGGAGTAGGAATGCAATGGAAGAGACCCAGTACTTC

V gene: TRBV5-1
J gene: TRBJ2-1
D gene: .
clone size: .
CDR3 protein: CASSFDLGQFF
CDR3 DNA: TGCGCCAGCAGCTTCGACCTGGGGCAGTTCTTC

V gene: TRBV27
J gene: TRBJ2-7
D gene: TRBD1
clone size: .
CDR3 protein: CASGTGRYEQYF
CDR3 DNA: TGTGCCAGTGGGACAGGCCGCTACGAGCAGTACTTC

V gene: TRBV27
J gene: TRBJ2-3
D gene: .
clone size: .
CDR3 protein: CASSLSILTDTQYF
CDR3 DNA: TGTGCCAGCAGTTTATCCATCCTCACAGATACGCAGTATTTT

V gene: TRBV5-1
J gene: TRBJ2-7
D gene: TRBD1
clone size: .
CDR3 protein: CASSPPGQGTYEQYF
CDR3 DNA: TGCGCCAGCAGCCCTCCCGGACAGGGGACCTACGAGCAGTACTTC

V gene: TRBV20-1
J gene: TRBJ2-1
D gene: .
clone size: .
CDR3 protein: CSAPRFNEQFF
CDR3 DNA: TGCAGTGCTCCACGTTTCAATGAGCAGTTCTTC

V gene: TRBV2
J gene: TRBJ1-2
D gene: .
clone size: .
CDR3 protein: CASSQIFTAAEEF
CDR3 DNA: TGTGCCAGCAGCCAAATCTTCACTGCGGCAGAAGAGTTC

V gene: TRBV18
J gene: TRBJ2-7
D gene: TRBD1
clone size: .
CDR3 protein: CASSPGTGYPYEQYF
CDR3 DNA: TGTGCCAGCTCACCAGGGACAGGGTATCCCTACGAGCAGTACTTC